These 8 T cell receptor beta chains share one sample of origin, sequenced in a study of patients and donors after allogeneic stem cell transplantation. TCRdb itself ran the RT-PCR reads through MiXCR, one entry per CDR3 protein. This table has some 150,000 distinct CDR3 sequences, over 30% appearing once. What was sequenced was blood, either unsorted or a sorted T cell fraction (not recorded which). The origin of the receptors is a human donor who was either an allogeneic HSCT recipient or a stem cell or donor lymphocyte infusion donor (not recorded which). It is not recorded whose cells these are; they may come from a transplant donor.

This clonotype has only a few counts. The chain recombines TRBV6-5 with TRBJ1-6, with D uncertain. Trimming took 10 bases from V and 0 from J, leaving 10 bases between them. The CDR3 extends over 14 amino acids. Per the germline V gene, CDR1 is MNHEY and CDR2 is SVGAGI. The CDR3 sequence is CATRKGSYNSPLHF. CDR3 sequence (DNA): TGTGCCACCCGAAAGGGCTCCTATAATTCACCCCTCCACTTT.

The count of this clonotype is one. This CDR3 reads CASSLDRWGQGAQDTQYF. The CDR3 nucleotides are TGTGCCAGCAGCTTAGATCGATGGGGGCAGGGGGCGCAGGATACGCAGTATTTT. The rearrangement uses TRBV11-2 and TRBJ2-3; 8 bases agree with TRBD1. The CDR3 has 18 residues. V trimming: 0 bases; J trimming: 6 bases; junction bases outside the gene matches: 14. Germline values: CDR1 SGHAT, CDR2 FQNNGV.

The chain is built from TRBV11-2 and TRBJ2-1; 7 bases fit TRBD2. The length of the CDR3 is 17 residues. CDR1 is SGHAT, CDR2 FQNNGV, per germline. Germline trimming cut 4 bases from V and 3 bases from J; bases unmatched to any gene: 12. The CDR3 is CASSSLWEGAGYNEQFF. The CDR3 nucleotides read TGTGCCAGCAGCTCCCTATGGGAGGGTGCAGGCTACAATGAGCAGTTCTTC.

There are a few counts of this clonotype. The chain uses TRBV10-3 and TRBJ1-5; possible D gene TRBD1, 6 bases. The germline CDR1 and CDR2 sequences are ENHRY and SYGVKD. This CDR3 spans 14 amino acids. Trimming removed 4 bases at V and 7 bases at J, with 14 bases between. The CDR3 region has the DNA TGTGCCATCAGTGCGTCCAGGGGAGAACAGCCCCAGCATTTT. As protein: CAISASRGEQPQHF.

J is TRBJ2-7 and V is TRBV4-3, with D hard to call. Germline assignment: CDR1 LGHNA and CDR2 YSLEER. The CDR3 extends over 15 amino acids. The germline V and J ends were trimmed by 2 bases and 2 bases, with 13 bases remaining between them. The CDR3 bases are TGCGCCAGCAGCCAACAGTTTAGTCGTCCCTACGAGCAGTACTTC. It yields the protein CASSQQFSRPYEQYF.

The chain couples TRBV9 to TRBJ2-7; possibly TRBD1 or TRBD2 for D (5 bases each). Germline CDR1 reads SGDLS; CDR2 reads YYNGEE. Trimming shortened V by 4 bases and J by 3 bases, and 17 bases separated the two germline ends. There are 15 residues in the CDR3. The CDR3 protein is CASSFRDRDNYEQYF. CDR3 coding DNA: TGTGCCAGCAGCTTCCGGGACCGAGACAACTACGAGCAGTACTTC.

The table lists this clonotype with a few counts. This chain connects TRBV25-1 to TRBJ1-2; 8 nucleotides match TRBD1. The CDR3 extends over 13 amino acids. Germline CDR1 and CDR2: MGHDK and SYGVNS. J was trimmed by 5 bases and V by 10 bases; bases with no gene match: 9. The CDR3 loop is CATYTGGDYGYTF. The CDR3 DNA sequence: TGTGCCACCTACACAGGGGGTGATTATGGCTACACCTTC.

This clonotype was picked up many times. At one boundary the junction diverges from the germline segment, which might be a read error. The CDR3, as DNA: TGTGCCAGCAGCTTAAGACAGAACACTGAAGCTTTCTTT. Amino acid sequence: CASSLRQNTEAFF. The J gene is TRBJ1-1, the V gene TRBV5-1; D is undetermined. This CDR3 is built from 13 residues. Germline lookup yields CDR1 SGHRS and CDR2 YFSETQ.